This TCR beta chain derives from a study of post-analysis software for immune sequencing data. Across the study: Relapsing-remitting, secondary progressive and progressive-relapsing forms made up the multiple sclerosis disease courses. General observations from the study: With TRBV5-6, TRBV5-1 and TRBV20-1 included, roughly five TRBV segments were more frequent in patients than in controls. Samples from a shared batch, those prepared together, strongly co-clustered by F measure. Compared with controls, patients showed significantly lower normalized Chao1 diversity.

As for this clonotype: The antigen is unknown. A much larger clone differs from this one at a single base, so this may be a read error.

TCR beta cDNA libraries included unique molecular identifiers. Researchers reported approximately 480,000 cDNA molecules coming from around 1 to 10 million T cells. TCRdb redid the calling of the PCR reads with MiXCR, one entry per CDR3 protein. The sample lists about 260,000 distinct CDR3 sequences, just over 35% occurring once. This CDR3 spans 15 amino acids. This receptor was obtained from a girl aged 10 to 17 with multiple sclerosis. The source material was blood. The chain couples TRBV12-3 or TRBV12-4 to TRBJ2-7; no definite D call. The DNA end is more similar to TRBJ2-5, so the J call may be wrong. The CDR3 DNA reads as TGTGCCAGCAGCCCGGCAAGGGCGGACGGGGAGACCCAGTACTTC. It translates to CASSPARADGETQYF.